This record looks at one T cell receptor (beta chain) sequence and its context. This record comes from a study of T-cell memory formation after mild COVID-19. Overall study context: Clustering of TCRs was largely donor specific.

V trimming: 8 bases; J trimming: 7 bases; junction bases outside the gene matches: 0. In germline, CDR1 is ENHRY, CDR2 SYGVKD. The CDR3 has 11 residues. A 5'RACE reaction primed in the constant segment made cDNA libraries of TCR alpha and TCR beta, and these carried sample barcodes and UMIs. TCRdb ran MiXCR on the 5' RACE reads and lists one entry per CDR3 protein. Of some 290,000 distinct CDR3 sequences listed, 15% to 20% are singletons. The chain recombines TRBV10-3 with TRBJ2-4; 9 bases are shared with TRBD1. The clonotype originates from a young man who had mild COVID-19 (a few samples of this study predate the infection). Cell type and time point are not known. The material sequenced was PBMCs or a T cell subset sorted from them (not recorded which). The CDR3 loop reads CAIGTGNIQYF. CDR3 DNA sequence: TGTGCCATCGGGACAGGGAACATTCAGTACTTC.